This T cell receptor beta chain derives from a study of T cell changes during pregnancy in multiple sclerosis. Germline values: CDR1 LNHDA, CDR2 SQIVND (reference sequence). V was pared by 5 bases and J by 3 bases, with 11 bases between. The CDR3 runs 14 residues. Method: immunoSEQ multiplex PCR; TCRdb's copy keeps in-frame clones and lacks some. The sample records approximately 80,000 clones, 93% being singletons. This TCR was recovered from a female donor in good health, enrolled as a control in a pregnancy study. Sequenced here: peripheral blood, sampled in the second trimester of pregnancy. The rearrangement uses TRBV19 and TRBJ1-5, with D perhaps TRBD1 (5 bases). The CDR3 region is CASSRGAHNQPQHF. As DNA, the CDR3 is TGTGCCAGTAGTCGCGGGGCCCACAATCAGCCCCAGCATTTT.